This TCR beta chain emerged from a study of blood T cell repertoires in COVID-19. Study overall: Acute and convalescent COVID-19 specimens originated in the United States, Italy and Spain. PBMCs, B-cell-depleted T cells, or T cells were the source of the cDNA or gDNA that made up the material.

The data were produced by immunoSEQ multiplex PCR, yet TCRdb's version contains in-frame clones alone and is incomplete. The sample lists approximately 88,000 clones, around 80% occurring once. V gave up 3 bases and J gave up 4 bases, with 6 bases separating them. CDR1 is MDHEN and CDR2 is SYDVKM in the germline V gene. The CDR3 totals 12 residues. The source material was peripheral blood. The TCR was taken from a man aged 45 to 65 who had recovered from COVID-19. This chain uses TRBV28 with TRBJ1-1; tentative D call: TRBD1 (6 bases). For the CDR3, the DNA is TGTGCCAGCAGTTTGGGGGCCACTGAAGCTTTCTTT. Amino acid sequence: CASSLGATEAFF.